Presented here are 12 T cell receptor beta chains from one specimen sequenced in a study of blood T cell repertoires in COVID-19. Only in-frame clones appear in the TCRdb table, and some are missing; sequencing was by immunoSEQ multiplex PCR. The repertoire consists of hundreds of thousands of clones, with roughly 87% occurring once and the leading ten covering roughly 2.3%. The source material was peripheral blood. Receptors were obtained from a man aged 18-30 years with active or convalescent COVID-19.

The rearrangement joins TRBV7-2 to TRBJ1-3; D is ambiguous. The length of the CDR3 is 15 residues. Trimming shortened V by 5 bases and J by 4 bases, and 15 bases separated the two germline ends. Germline-derived CDR1 and CDR2 are SGHTA and FQGNSA. The CDR3 DNA follows: TGTGCCAGCAGCCCGCTCCACAGTTTGGGAAACACCATATATTTT. Residues: CASSPLHSLGNTIYF.

CDR3 residues: CASSPSYMAETQYF. In DNA, the CDR3 is TGTGCCAGCTCACCTAGCTACATGGCGGAGACCCAGTACTTC. V is TRBV18 and J is TRBJ2-5; D is ambiguous. Trimming took off 3 bases at V and 5 bases at J, with 13 bases between the two ends. CDR1 and CDR2 (germline): KGHSH, LQKENI. The CDR3 totals 14 residues.

In DNA, the CDR3 is TGTGCCAGCAGGATCACGGGGGGGGCGGGTCTGACCCAGTACTTC. This codes for CASRITGGAGLTQYF. This chain uses TRBV6-5 with TRBJ2-5; 8 bases are a match to TRBD2. With 6 bases clipped from V and 7 bases from J, the junction kept 13 bases outside the gene matches. CDR1 and CDR2 from the germline V gene are MNHEY and SVGAGI. The CDR3 is 15 amino acids.

This rearrangement joins TRBV25-1 to TRBJ2-6; TRBD1 aligns across 8 bases. V lost 6 bases and J lost 0; bases outside the gene matches: 4. The CDR3 length is 16 residues. Germline V gives CDR1 MGHDK, CDR2 SYGVNS. The CDR3 region has the DNA TGTGCCAGCAGCGGAACAGGGGGCTCTGGGGCCAACGTCCTGACTTTC. It translates to CASSGTGGSGANVLTF. Based on the CDR3 plus reference TRBV25-1 and TRBJ2-6, the full variable domain is EADIYQTPRYLVIGTGKKITLECSQTMGHDKMYWYQQDPGMELHLIHYSYGVNSTEKGDLSSESTVSRIRTEHFPLTLESARPSHTSQYLCASSGTGGSGANVLTFGAGSRLTVL.

This chain joins TRBV21-1 and TRBJ1-6. TRBV21-1 is deemed a pseudogene. This CDR3 contains 12 residues. The CDR3 sequence: CASSPPEAALDF. The CDR3 nucleotides are TGTGCCAGCAGCCCTCCCGAAGCCGCTCTGGACTTT.

The gene calls are TRBV28 and TRBJ2-5; no definite D call. The CDR3 loop spans 11 amino acids. With 6 bases removed from V and 2 bases from J, the gap between germline ends came to 4 bases. Germline V CDR1 and CDR2: MDHEN, SYDVKM. CDR3 loop: CASSPQETQYF. The CDR3 DNA sequence: TGTGCCAGCAGCCCTCAAGAGACCCAGTACTTC. The entire variable domain, with the rest obtained from reference TRBV28 and TRBJ2-5, is as follows: DVKVTQSSRYLVKRTGEKVFLECVQDMDHENMFWYRQDPGLGLRLIYFSYDVKMKEKGDIPEGYSVSREKKERFSLILESASTNQTSMYLCASSPQETQYFGPGTRLLVL.

This rearrangement joins TRBV6-2 or TRBV6-3 to TRBJ2-7; D is ambiguous. The CDR3 runs to 14 residues. V gave up 5 bases and J gave up 0 bases, with 11 bases separating them. Germline lookup yields CDR1 MNHEY and CDR2 SVGEGT. The DNA for the CDR3 is TGTGCCAGCAGTAACACCCGGAGCTCCTACGAGCAGTACTTC. Translation: CASSNTRSSYEQYF.

Written as DNA, the CDR3 is TGCGCCAGCAGCTTGGCTAAGCACGGGAGTAATAATTCACCCCTCCACTTT. It translates to CASSLAKHGSNNSPLHF. The chain employs TRBV5-1 and TRBJ1-6; D gene ambiguous. Trimming removed 0 bases from V and 5 bases from J, with 15 bases in between. CDR3 length: 17 amino acids. From germline, CDR1 is SGHRS and CDR2 YFSETQ.

This clone was detected once. The J gene is TRBJ1-5, the V gene TRBV2; D call uncertain. V lost 8 bases and J 3 bases, leaving 8 bases between the germline ends. The CDR3 consists of 12 residues. The germline V gene has CDR1 SNHLY and CDR2 FYNNEI. In nucleotides, the CDR3 is TGTGCCAGCTGTACAGCCAATCAGCCCCAGCATTTT. This sequence encodes CASCTANQPQHF.

This clone appeared a single time. The chain is built from TRBV5-6 and TRBJ2-3; 9 bases align to TRBD2. This CDR3 contains 15 residues. V dropped 4 bases and J dropped 2; count of bases not matched to a gene: 5. Looked up from germline, CDR1 is SGHDT and CDR2 is YYEEEE. The CDR3 is CASSRSGGSTDTQYF. In DNA, the CDR3 is TGTGCCAGCAGCAGGAGCGGGGGGTCCACAGATACGCAGTATTTT.

V and J are TRBV18 and TRBJ1-2, with D unclear. V was pared by 2 bases and J by 3 bases, with 13 bases between. CDR1 is KGHSH and CDR2 is LQKENI in the germline V gene. This CDR3 comprises 15 residues. CDR3 loop: CASSPWTGSDYGYTF. The DNA for the CDR3 is TGTGCCAGCTCACCATGGACGGGAAGCGACTATGGCTACACCTTC.

This clone was counted a single time. The chain couples TRBV5-4 to TRBJ1-2, with unresolved D. The germline gives CDR1 SGHNT, CDR2 YYREEE (reference sequence). The CDR3 contains 14 residues. Trimming cost V 1 base and J 6 bases, with 13 bases left between them. The DNA of the CDR3 is TGTGCCAGCAGCTTGTTGGGCGCTAATCATGGCTACACCTTC. Translation: CASSLLGANHGYTF.